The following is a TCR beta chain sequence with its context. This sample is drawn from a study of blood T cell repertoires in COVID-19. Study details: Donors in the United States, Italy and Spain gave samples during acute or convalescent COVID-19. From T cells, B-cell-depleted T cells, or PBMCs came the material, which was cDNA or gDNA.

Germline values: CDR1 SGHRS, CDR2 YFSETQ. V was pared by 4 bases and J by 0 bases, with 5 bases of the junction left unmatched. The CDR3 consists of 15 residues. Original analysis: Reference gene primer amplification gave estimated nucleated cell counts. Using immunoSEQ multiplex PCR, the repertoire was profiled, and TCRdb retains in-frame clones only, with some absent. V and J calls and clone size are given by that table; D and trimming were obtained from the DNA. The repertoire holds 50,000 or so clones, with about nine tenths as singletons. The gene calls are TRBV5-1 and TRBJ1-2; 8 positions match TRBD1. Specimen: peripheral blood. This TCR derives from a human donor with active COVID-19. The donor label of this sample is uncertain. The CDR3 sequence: CASSLDRAANYGYTF. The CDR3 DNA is TGCGCCAGCAGCCTGGACAGGGCTGCTAACTATGGCTACACCTTC.